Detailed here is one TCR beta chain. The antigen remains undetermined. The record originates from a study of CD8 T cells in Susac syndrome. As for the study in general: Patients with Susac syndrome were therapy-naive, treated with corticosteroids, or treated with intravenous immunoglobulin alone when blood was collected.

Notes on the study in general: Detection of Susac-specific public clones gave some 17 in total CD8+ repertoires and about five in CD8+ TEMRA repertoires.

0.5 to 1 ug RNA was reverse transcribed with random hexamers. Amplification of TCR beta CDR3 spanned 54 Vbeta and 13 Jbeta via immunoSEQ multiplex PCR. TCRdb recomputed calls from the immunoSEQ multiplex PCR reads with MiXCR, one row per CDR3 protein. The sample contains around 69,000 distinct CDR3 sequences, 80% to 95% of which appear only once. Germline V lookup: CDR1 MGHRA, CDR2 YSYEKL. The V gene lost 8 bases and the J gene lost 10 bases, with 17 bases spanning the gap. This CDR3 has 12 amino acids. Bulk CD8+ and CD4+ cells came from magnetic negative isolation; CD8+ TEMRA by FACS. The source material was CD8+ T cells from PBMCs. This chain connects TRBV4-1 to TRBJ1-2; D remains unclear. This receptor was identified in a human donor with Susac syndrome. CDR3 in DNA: TGCGCCAGCTTGTCTTGGGCTAGCCACTACACCTTC. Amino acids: CASLSWASHYTF.